Described below is a single T cell receptor beta chain sequence and its context. This sample was taken from a study of blood T cell repertoires in COVID-19. As for the study in general: There were acute and convalescent COVID-19 samples, and they came from the United States, Italy and Spain. From T cells, B-cell-depleted T cells, or PBMCs came the material, which was cDNA or gDNA.

Methods used by the authors: Amplifying reference gene primers gave estimates of nucleated cell counts. The assay was immunoSEQ multiplex PCR, and TCRdb's table has in-frame clones only and misses some. The V and J calls and clone size come from that table; D and trimming were worked out from the DNA. Of over 200,000 clones detected, approximately 85% appear once; the ten largest clones hold around 0.8%. The sequenced sample was peripheral blood. The clonotype was recovered from a woman younger than 45 with acute or convalescent COVID-19.

CDR3 coding DNA: TGTGCCAGCATCTTCAGAAACATGAACACTGAAGCTTTCTTT. It codes for CASIFRNMNTEAFF. This chain links TRBV6-5 with TRBJ1-1; D unclear. The V gene lost 7 bases and the J gene lost 0 bases, with 12 bases spanning the gap. Germline CDR1 and CDR2: MNHEY and SVGAGI. This CDR3 is 14 amino acids long.